The 24 T cell receptor beta chains below were found in one sample sequenced in a study of CD8 T cells in Susac syndrome. Random hexamers primed reverse transcription of about 0.5 to 1 ug RNA. MiXCR, applied by TCRdb to the immunoSEQ multiplex PCR reads, yields one record per CDR3 protein. Of some 300,000 distinct CDR3 sequences listed, roughly 90% are singletons. The sequenced material came from CD8+ T cells from PBMCs. The source of these receptors is a human donor with multiple sclerosis.

The chain links TRBV9 to TRBJ1-5, with D perhaps matching TRBD1 (5 bases). The germline V gene encodes CDR1 SGDLS and CDR2 YYNGEE. This CDR3 has 15 residues. Trimming removed 5 bases from V and 0 bases from J, with 12 bases in between. The CDR3 reads CASRRDRYSNQPQHF. The CDR3 DNA is TGTGCCAGCAGGAGGGACCGCTATAGCAATCAGCCCCAGCATTTT.

This clonotype was seen more than once but under ten times. The chain uses TRBV28 and TRBJ2-7, with D perhaps TRBD1 (6 bases). The germline V gene encodes CDR1 MDHEN and CDR2 SYDVKM. V lost 7 bases to trimming and J lost 3 bases, with 13 bases between them. This CDR3 is built from 13 residues. The chain's CDR3 is CASTRQDLYEQYF. The CDR3 nucleotides are TGTGCCAGCACACGACAGGACCTCTACGAGCAGTACTTC. Combining the CDR3 with reference TRBV28 and TRBJ2-7 gives the whole variable domain DVKVTQSSRYLVKRTGEKVFLECVQDMDHENMFWYRQDPGLGLRLIYFSYDVKMKEKGDIPEGYSVSREKKERFSLILESASTNQTSMYLCASTRQDLYEQYFGPGTRLTVT.

This rearrangement joins TRBV28 to TRBJ2-1; a possible D gene is TRBD2 (6 bases). From germline, CDR1 is MDHEN and CDR2 SYDVKM. The germline V and J ends were trimmed by 6 bases and 0 bases, with 15 bases remaining between them. This CDR3 has 16 residues. The CDR3 loop reads CASRPGDLSSYNEQFF. For the CDR3, the DNA is TGTGCCAGCAGACCGGGGGACCTAAGCTCCTACAATGAGCAGTTCTTC.

The chain is built from TRBV9 and TRBJ1-1; TRBD1 matches 7 bases. The germline V gene encodes CDR1 SGDLS and CDR2 YYNGEE. There are 17 residues in the CDR3. Trimming at V came to 0 bases and at J to 0 bases, leaving 8 bases not matched to a gene. The CDR3 here is CASSVESGTALNTEAFF. For the CDR3, the DNA is TGTGCCAGCAGCGTAGAGAGCGGGACAGCTCTGAACACTGAAGCTTTCTTT.

This clonotype was seen a handful of times. This chain links TRBV6-2 or TRBV6-3 with TRBJ1-1; D is perhaps TRBD1 (6 bases). V was clipped by 5 bases and J by 3 bases, with 10 bases between them. CDR3 length: 13 residues. Germline V gene lookup returns CDR1 MNHEY and CDR2 SVGEGT. The CDR3 DNA is TGTGCCAGCAGTCTCGGACAGCACACTGAAGCTTTCTTT. Translation gives CASSLGQHTEAFF.

The rearrangement joins TRBV9 to TRBJ2-7; D remains ambiguous. The ends were cut back, 0 bases at V and 0 bases at J, with 7 bases in the middle. CDR1 SGDLS and CDR2 YYNGEE come from the germline V gene. This CDR3 has 14 residues. The CDR3 spells CASSVDTRSYEQYF. CDR3 nucleotide sequence: TGTGCCAGCAGCGTAGACACGCGCTCCTACGAGCAGTACTTC.

This chain joins TRBV6-2 or TRBV6-3 and TRBJ2-5; the D is unclear. This CDR3 contains 15 residues. V lost 5 bases to trimming and J lost 4 bases, with 17 bases between them. Germline-derived CDR1 and CDR2 are MNHEY and SVGEGT. CDR3 bases: TGTGCCAGCAGTACCGGTCAGGAAGATATAGAGACCCAGTACTTC. It codes for CASSTGQEDIETQYF.

The chain has TRBV7-9 and TRBJ2-4; D perhaps matches TRBD2 (5 bases). The CDR3 runs 15 residues. The germline V gene encodes CDR1 SEHNR and CDR2 FQNEAQ (reference sequence). V dropped 1 base and J dropped 1 base, with 8 bases sitting between them. The CDR3 DNA reads TGTGCCAGCAGCTTAGTCGGGGATGCCAAAAACATTCAGTACTTC. Protein: CASSLVGDAKNIQYF.

J is TRBJ2-7 and V is TRBV12-3 or TRBV12-4; unclear D gene. The CDR3 totals 14 residues. V shed 5 bases and J shed 6 bases, with 17 bases lying between them. The CDR3 DNA is TGTGCCAGCAGTGCGGACCTACGTGGCTCCGAGCAGTACTTC. It is translated as CASSADLRGSEQYF.

This chain connects TRBV6-2 or TRBV6-3 to TRBJ2-7, with 7 bases aligning to TRBD1. Germline CDR1 reads MNHEY; CDR2 reads SVGEGT. After removal of 6 bases from V and 1 base from J, the junction contained 12 bases not matched to a gene. The CDR3 consists of 16 residues. This CDR3 reads CASSLLPPGQSYEQYF. As DNA, the CDR3 is TGTGCCAGCAGCCTACTTCCACCGGGACAGTCCTACGAGCAGTACTTC.

The rearrangement links TRBV2 to TRBJ2-7, with D unclear. This CDR3 is 15 amino acids long. Trimming took 6 bases from V and 2 from J, leaving 17 bases between them. Germline V CDR1 and CDR2: SNHLY, FYNNEI. CDR3 region: CASSEDPGGTYEQYF. In nucleotides, the CDR3 is TGTGCCAGCAGCGAGGACCCGGGCGGAACCTACGAGCAGTACTTC.

The chain couples TRBV9 to TRBJ1-2; D not resolved. The CDR3 runs to 15 residues. Germline lookup yields CDR1 SGDLS and CDR2 YYNGEE. V lost 0 bases and J 5 bases, leaving 14 bases between the germline ends. CDR3: CASSVGQLNDYGYTF. CDR3 DNA: TGTGCCAGCAGCGTAGGTCAGCTGAATGATTATGGCTACACCTTC.

The rearrangement links TRBV7-8 to TRBJ2-7; perhaps TRBD2 as D (6 bases). The germline gives CDR1 SGHVS, CDR2 FQNEAQ. The germline V and J ends were trimmed by 1 base and 6 bases, with 10 bases remaining between them. The CDR3 length is 13 residues. The CDR3 coding sequence is TGTGCCAGCAGCTTAGGGCGGGGCCCCGAGCAGTACTTC. Protein sequence: CASSLGRGPEQYF.

This clonotype appeared once. This chain joins TRBV21-1 and TRBJ1-5. TRBV21-1 is annotated as a pseudogene. CDR3 length equals 16 residues. CDR3 amino acids: CASPKREDPGVQPQHF. As DNA, the CDR3 is TGTGCCAGCCCCAAAAGGGAGGACCCGGGAGTCCAGCCCCAGCATTTT.

V and J are TRBV7-6 and TRBJ2-7, with D perhaps assigned TRBD1 or TRBD2 (5 bases each). Germline CDR1 and CDR2: SGHVS and FNYEAQ. Trimming took 3 bases from V and 6 from J, leaving 12 bases between them. This CDR3 is 13 amino acids long. The CDR3 DNA reads as TGTGCCAGCAGCTTGGGGGATTCCATCGAGCAGTACTTC. Translated, it gives CASSLGDSIEQYF.

This clonotype was seen just once. The chain has TRBV7-9 and TRBJ1-1; D call uncertain. CDR3 length equals 11 residues. V was pared by 11 bases and J by 4 bases, with 11 bases between. Germline V gene lookup returns CDR1 SEHNR and CDR2 FQNEAQ (reference sequence). The CDR3 spells CADGGSTEAFF. Here the CDR3 DNA reads TGTGCCGACGGCGGGAGCACTGAAGCTTTCTTT.

The V gene is TRBV10-3, the J gene TRBJ2-1, with D perhaps TRBD2 (6 bases). Germline CDR1 ENHRY, CDR2 SYGVKD. CDR3 size: 19 residues. Trimming stripped 4 bases from V and 4 bases from J, with 26 bases between. CDR3 protein: CAISAQEKPTAGSYNEQFF. CDR3 sequence (DNA): TGTGCCATCAGTGCCCAAGAAAAACCGACAGCGGGTTCTTACAATGAGCAGTTCTTC.

This clonotype was seen only once. V gene TRBV4-2 combines with J gene TRBJ2-2, with D uncertain. V was cut by 0 bases and J by 4 bases, with 12 bases left in between. The V gene's germline CDR1 is LGHNA and CDR2 YNFKEQ. This CDR3 contains 16 residues. The CDR3 DNA follows: TGTGCCAGCAGCCAAGATCTTCCCGACTCCACCGGGGAGCTGTTTTTT. It translates to CASSQDLPDSTGELFF.

The chain combines TRBV12-3 or TRBV12-4 with TRBJ2-7; possibly TRBD2 for D (6 bases). The CDR3 length is 13 residues. The V and J ends lost 6 bases and 4 bases respectively, with 13 bases between them. The CDR3 spells CASRGGDAYEQYF. The CDR3 DNA reads TGTGCCAGCAGAGGAGGGGACGCATACGAGCAGTACTTC.

The chain has TRBV12-3 or TRBV12-4 and TRBJ2-1; a weak D match, TRBD1 (5 bases). CDR3 length: 16 residues. Trimming cost V 6 bases and J 5 bases, with 20 bases left between them. The CDR3 region is CASSPTRSGSDNEQFF. The CDR3, as DNA: TGTGCCAGCAGCCCTACTCGTTCAGGGTCCGACAATGAGCAGTTCTTC.

J is TRBJ2-1 and V is TRBV4-3; 7 nucleotides align to TRBD2. The CDR3 extends over 17 amino acids. V gave up 1 base and J gave up 0 bases; unmatched junction bases: 6. Germline V gene sequence: CDR1 LGHNA, CDR2 YSLEER. In DNA form, the CDR3 reads TGCGCCAGCAGCCAAGTATCTAGCGGTAGCTCCTACAATGAGCAGTTCTTC. It specifies CASSQVSSGSSYNEQFF.

V and J are TRBV4-2 and TRBJ1-4; D is ambiguous. V dropped 0 bases and J dropped 6 bases, with 11 bases sitting between them. Germline V CDR1 and CDR2: LGHNA, YNFKEQ. The CDR3 is made up of 15 amino acids. The CDR3 sequence: CASSQEAAGYEKLFF. In nucleotides, the CDR3 is TGTGCCAGCAGCCAAGAGGCGGCGGGGTATGAAAAACTGTTTTTT.

Here the CDR3 DNA reads TGTGCCAGCACCCAAGTCCGAGAGCAGTTCTTC. Translation: CASTQVREQFF. This chain joins TRBV7-8 and TRBJ2-1; D not resolved. Germline loops: CDR1 SGHVS, CDR2 FQNEAQ. V was pared by 7 bases and J by 10 bases, with 11 bases between. The CDR3 has 11 residues.

The V gene is TRBV28, the J gene TRBJ2-2, with no clear D. V lost 4 bases, J lost 7 bases, and 7 bases lay in between. Germline-derived CDR1 and CDR2 are MDHEN and SYDVKM. The CDR3 consists of 12 residues. DNA for the CDR3: TGTGCCAGCAGTTCCCGCAACGGGGAGCTGTTTTTT. It yields the protein CASSSRNGELFF.